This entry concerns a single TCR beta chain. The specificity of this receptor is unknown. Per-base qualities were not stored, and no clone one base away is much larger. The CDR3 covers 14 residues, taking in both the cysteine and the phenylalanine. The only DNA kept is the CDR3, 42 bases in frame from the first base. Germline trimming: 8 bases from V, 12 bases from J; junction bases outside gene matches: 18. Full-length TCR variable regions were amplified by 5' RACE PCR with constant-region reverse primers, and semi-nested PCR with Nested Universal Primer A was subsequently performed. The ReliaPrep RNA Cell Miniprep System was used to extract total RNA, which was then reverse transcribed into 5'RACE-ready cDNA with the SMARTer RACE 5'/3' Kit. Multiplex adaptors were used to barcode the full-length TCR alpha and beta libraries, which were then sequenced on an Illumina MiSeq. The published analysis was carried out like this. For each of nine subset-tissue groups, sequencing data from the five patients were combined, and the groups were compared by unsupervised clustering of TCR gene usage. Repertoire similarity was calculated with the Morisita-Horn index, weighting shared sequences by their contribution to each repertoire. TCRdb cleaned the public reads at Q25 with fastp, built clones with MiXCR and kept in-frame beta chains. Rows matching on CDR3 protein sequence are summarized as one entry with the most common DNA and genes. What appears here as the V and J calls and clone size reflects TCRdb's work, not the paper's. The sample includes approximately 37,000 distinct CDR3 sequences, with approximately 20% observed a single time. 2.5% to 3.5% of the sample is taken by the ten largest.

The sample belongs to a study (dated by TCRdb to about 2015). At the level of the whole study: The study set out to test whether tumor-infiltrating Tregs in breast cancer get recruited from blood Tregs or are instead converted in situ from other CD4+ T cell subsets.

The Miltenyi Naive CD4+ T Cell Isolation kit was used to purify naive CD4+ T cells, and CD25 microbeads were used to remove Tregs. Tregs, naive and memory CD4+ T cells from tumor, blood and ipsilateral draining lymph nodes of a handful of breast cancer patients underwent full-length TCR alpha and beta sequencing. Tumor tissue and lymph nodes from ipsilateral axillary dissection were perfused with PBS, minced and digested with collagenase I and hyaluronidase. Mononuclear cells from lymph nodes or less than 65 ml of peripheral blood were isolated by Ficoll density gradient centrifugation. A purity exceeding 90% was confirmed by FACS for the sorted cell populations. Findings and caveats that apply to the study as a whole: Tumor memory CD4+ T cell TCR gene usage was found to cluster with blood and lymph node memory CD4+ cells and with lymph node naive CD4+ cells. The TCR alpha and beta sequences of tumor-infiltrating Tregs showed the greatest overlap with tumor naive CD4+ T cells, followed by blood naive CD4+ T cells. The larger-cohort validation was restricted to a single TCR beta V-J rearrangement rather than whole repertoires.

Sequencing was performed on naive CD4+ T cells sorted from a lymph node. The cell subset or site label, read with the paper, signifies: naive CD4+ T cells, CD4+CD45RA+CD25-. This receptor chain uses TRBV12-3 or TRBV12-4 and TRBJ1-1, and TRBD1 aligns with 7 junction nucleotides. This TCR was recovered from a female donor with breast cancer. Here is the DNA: TGTGCCAGCTTTACAGGGGAATACACCCTGAAACCTTTCTTT. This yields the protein CASFTGEYTLKPFF.